This T cell receptor beta chain was sequenced during a study of blood T cell repertoires in COVID-19. Germline V lookup: CDR1 SGHNT, CDR2 YENEEA. V was clipped by 4 bases and J by 9 bases, with 16 bases between them. The CDR3 is 13 residues long. Sequenced by immunoSEQ multiplex PCR; TCRdb stores in-frame clones only, minus some. The sample holds 200,000 to 300,000 clones, about 83% seen once. Sample: peripheral blood. The sequence derives from a middle-aged man with acute or convalescent COVID-19. The J gene is TRBJ2-7, the V gene TRBV11-3; no definite D call. The CDR3 loop reads CASSSLDMSPQYF. CDR3 in DNA: TGTGCCAGCAGCTCATTAGATATGAGTCCGCAGTACTTC.